These T cell receptor beta chains were read from a single sample in a study of cytomegalovirus exposure and HLA in healthy donors. Generated by immunoSEQ multiplex PCR, the TCRdb table keeps only in-frame clones and is missing some. The table lists over 100,000 clones, around 78% of them singletons. Input material: PBMCs. These receptors were collected from a man aged 35-49 years in good health and CMV-seronegative. CDR3s include the opening cysteine and the closing phenylalanine or tryptophan. Fields, in order: D gene, V gene, J gene, clone size, CDR3 protein, CDR3 DNA. D genes are given only for firm matches. Clone size, where shown, is once, few, many, or a class for clones that have expanded.

d_call: .
v_call: TRBV7-2
j_call: TRBJ2-2
clone_size: .
cdr3_aa: CASSFKGLAVNTGELFF
cdr3_nt: TGTGCCAGCAGCTTTAAGGGTCTAGCAGTAAACACCGGGGAGCTGTTTTTT

d_call: .
v_call: TRBV5-6
j_call: TRBJ2-2
clone_size: .
cdr3_aa: CASSLYTNTGELFF
cdr3_nt: TGTGCCAGCAGCTTGTATACAAACACCGGGGAGCTGTTTTTT

d_call: TRBD1
v_call: TRBV5-4
j_call: TRBJ1-4
clone_size: .
cdr3_aa: CASSPEGGQIATNEKLFF
cdr3_nt: TGTGCCAGCAGCCCCGAGGGGGGACAGATTGCAACTAATGAAAAACTGTTTTTT

d_call: .
v_call: TRBV6-5
j_call: TRBJ2-1
clone_size: few
cdr3_aa: CASSYSRAWSYNEQFF
cdr3_nt: TGTGCCAGCAGTTACTCGAGGGCGTGGTCCTACAATGAGCAGTTCTTC

d_call: TRBD2
v_call: TRBV9
j_call: TRBJ2-1
clone_size: few
cdr3_aa: CASSVSSGSSYNEQFF
cdr3_nt: TGTGCCAGCAGCGTTTCCAGCGGGAGTTCCTACAATGAGCAGTTCTTC

d_call: TRBD2
v_call: TRBV4-2
j_call: TRBJ2-7
clone_size: .
cdr3_aa: CASSQDPTSGCEQYF
cdr3_nt: TGTGCCAGCAGCCAAGATCCGACTAGCGGCTGCGAGCAGTACTTC

d_call: .
v_call: TRBV27
j_call: TRBJ1-1
clone_size: .
cdr3_aa: CASSLEGGGTEAFF
cdr3_nt: TGTGCCAGCAGTTTGGAGGGGGGGGGCACTGAAGCTTTCTTT

d_call: TRBD2
v_call: TRBV5-6
j_call: TRBJ2-5
clone_size: .
cdr3_aa: CASSSGLAWEETQYF
cdr3_nt: TGTGCCAGCAGCTCGGGACTAGCGTGGGAAGAGACCCAGTACTTC

d_call: .
v_call: TRBV28
j_call: TRBJ1-4
clone_size: few
cdr3_aa: CASSDTGLGEKLFF
cdr3_nt: TGTGCCAGCAGTGATACAGGGTTAGGAGAAAAACTGTTTTTT

d_call: .
v_call: TRBV7-3
j_call: TRBJ2-7
clone_size: .
cdr3_aa: CASSYRAHYEQYF
cdr3_nt: TGTGCCAGCAGCTACAGGGCCCACTACGAGCAGTACTTC

d_call: .
v_call: TRBV29-1
j_call: TRBJ1-1
clone_size: few
cdr3_aa: CSGRAGTPNTEAFF
cdr3_nt: TGCAGCGGCCGAGCCGGGACACCTAACACTGAAGCTTTCTTT

d_call: TRBD1
v_call: TRBV27
j_call: TRBJ1-6
clone_size: .
cdr3_aa: CASSFRGRYSPLHF
cdr3_nt: TGTGCCAGCAGTTTCAGGGGGAGGTATTCACCCCTCCACTTT

d_call: .
v_call: TRBV4-2
j_call: TRBJ2-1
clone_size: .
cdr3_aa: CASSQPSGNYNEQFF
cdr3_nt: TGTGCCAGCAGCCAACCCTCAGGGAACTACAATGAGCAGTTCTTC

d_call: .
v_call: TRBV27
j_call: TRBJ1-5
clone_size: few
cdr3_aa: CASSRRGFAGNQPQHF
cdr3_nt: TGTGCCAGCAGTCGCCGGGGGTTTGCAGGCAATCAGCCCCAGCATTTT

d_call: TRBD1
v_call: TRBV28
j_call: TRBJ2-3
clone_size: .
cdr3_aa: CASSSDRGNTQYF
cdr3_nt: TGTGCCAGCAGTTCGGACAGGGGGAATACGCAGTATTTT

d_call: TRBD1
v_call: TRBV27
j_call: TRBJ1-2
clone_size: .
cdr3_aa: CASSLSGGQNYGYTF
cdr3_nt: TGTGCCAGCAGTTTATCTGGGGGACAGAACTATGGCTACACCTTC

d_call: .
v_call: TRBV6-5
j_call: TRBJ2-1
clone_size: .
cdr3_aa: CASEGRGEQFF
cdr3_nt: TGTGCCAGCGAGGGGCGGGGTGAGCAGTTCTTC

d_call: .
v_call: TRBV25-1
j_call: TRBJ2-2
clone_size: .
cdr3_aa: CATSQRAGELFF
cdr3_nt: TGTGCCACCTCGCAGCGGGCCGGGGAGCTGTTTTTT

d_call: .
v_call: TRBV2
j_call: TRBJ2-5
clone_size: .
cdr3_aa: CASSGDGQETQYF
cdr3_nt: TGTGCCAGCAGCGGCGACGGGCAAGAGACCCAGTACTTC

d_call: TRBD1
v_call: TRBV7-2
j_call: TRBJ2-5
clone_size: .
cdr3_aa: CASSLRDSTWETQYF
cdr3_nt: TGTGCCAGCAGCTTAAGGGACAGCACTTGGGAGACCCAGTACTTC

d_call: TRBD1
v_call: TRBV7-2
j_call: TRBJ2-7
clone_size: .
cdr3_aa: CASSLTSGQGYEQYF
cdr3_nt: TGTGCCAGCAGCTTAACGTCGGGACAGGGCTACGAGCAGTACTTC

d_call: .
v_call: TRBV6-5
j_call: TRBJ1-4
clone_size: .
cdr3_aa: CASSFLGRENEKLFF
cdr3_nt: TGTGCCAGCAGTTTCTTGGGCAGGGAAAATGAAAAACTGTTTTTT

d_call: .
v_call: TRBV18
j_call: TRBJ1-4
clone_size: .
cdr3_aa: CASSRTATNEKLFF
cdr3_nt: TGTGCCAGCTCACGAACAGCAACTAATGAAAAACTGTTTTTT

d_call: TRBD2
v_call: TRBV28
j_call: TRBJ2-3
clone_size: .
cdr3_aa: CASSFFSRGGPTDTQYF
cdr3_nt: TGTGCCAGCAGTTTCTTTAGCCGGGGGGGCCCCACAGATACGCAGTATTTT

d_call: .
v_call: TRBV13
j_call: TRBJ2-7
clone_size: .
cdr3_aa: CASSKNYEQYF
cdr3_nt: TGTGCCAGCAGCAAGAACTACGAGCAGTACTTC

d_call: .
v_call: TRBV25-1
j_call: TRBJ2-1
clone_size: .
cdr3_aa: CASSELVVDEQFF
cdr3_nt: TGTGCCAGCAGTGAGTTAGTAGTCGATGAGCAGTTCTTC

d_call: TRBD2
v_call: TRBV5-1
j_call: TRBJ2-1
clone_size: .
cdr3_aa: CASTQTSGSLVEQFF
cdr3_nt: TGCGCCAGCACGCAGACTAGCGGGAGTTTGGTTGAGCAGTTCTTC

d_call: .
v_call: TRBV6-4
j_call: TRBJ1-1
clone_size: .
cdr3_aa: CASSDSGVMAMNTEAFF
cdr3_nt: TGTGCCAGCAGTGACTCAGGGGTGATGGCTATGAACACTGAAGCTTTCTTT

d_call: TRBD1
v_call: TRBV28
j_call: TRBJ2-7
clone_size: few
cdr3_aa: CASSAYRGSFTYEQYF
cdr3_nt: TGTGCCAGCAGTGCGTACAGGGGCTCCTTCACCTACGAGCAGTACTTC

d_call: TRBD1
v_call: TRBV5-1
j_call: TRBJ2-1
clone_size: .
cdr3_aa: CASSFRQGAYNEQFF
cdr3_nt: TGCGCCAGCAGCTTCCGACAGGGGGCCTACAATGAGCAGTTCTTC

d_call: TRBD2
v_call: TRBV2
j_call: TRBJ2-1
clone_size: .
cdr3_aa: CASNPAGGLKQFF
cdr3_nt: TGTGCCAGCAATCCAGCGGGGGGCCTTAAGCAGTTCTTC

d_call: .
v_call: TRBV19
j_call: TRBJ2-1
clone_size: .
cdr3_aa: CASSIVYSYNEQFF
cdr3_nt: TGTGCCAGTAGTATAGTCTACTCCTACAATGAGCAGTTCTTC

d_call: TRBD2
v_call: TRBV27
j_call: TRBJ2-5
clone_size: .
cdr3_aa: CASRLAGQETQYF
cdr3_nt: TGTGCCAGCAGGTTAGCGGGACAAGAGACCCAGTACTTC

d_call: TRBD1
v_call: TRBV6-1
j_call: TRBJ1-2
clone_size: .
cdr3_aa: CASSWTGSNYGYTF
cdr3_nt: TGTGCCAGCAGTTGGACAGGGAGTAACTATGGCTACACCTTC

d_call: .
v_call: TRBV25-1
j_call: TRBJ1-2
clone_size: .
cdr3_aa: CASSATAYGYTF
cdr3_nt: TGTGCCAGCAGTGCCACAGCCTACGGCTACACCTTC